This T cell receptor beta chain was obtained from a study of blood T cell repertoires in COVID-19. Turning to the study itself: Some COVID-19 samples were acute and others convalescent; all came from the United States, Italy and Spain. The cDNA or gDNA used as material had been derived from T cells, B-cell-depleted T cells, or PBMCs.

How the authors handled the data: Amplification with reference gene primers provided the estimates of nucleated cell counts. Method: immunoSEQ multiplex PCR; TCRdb's copy keeps in-frame clones and lacks some. V, J and clone size are those of that table, while D and trimming were read from the DNA. The table includes around 190,000 clones, 75% to 85% detected once. The CDR3 covers 17 residues. CDR1 is MNHNS, CDR2 SASEGT, per germline. V lost 2 bases to trimming and J lost 5 bases; unmatched junction nucleotides: 8. During active infection, Seattle patients enrolled and were then monitored through disease.

The TCR was taken from a middle-aged woman with COVID-19, enrolled during active disease. This chain connects TRBV6-1 to TRBJ2-7; 14 bases agree with TRBD2. Sequencing was done on a sample of peripheral blood. The CDR3 spells CASSEWGWTSGRNEQYF. The CDR3 region has the DNA TGTGCCAGCAGTGAATGGGGCTGGACTAGCGGGAGGAACGAGCAGTACTTC.